This TCR beta chain derives from a study of neurological immune-mediated disorders. V was clipped by 6 bases and J by 1 base, with 16 bases between them. CDR3 length: 16 amino acids. Germline CDR1 reads WSHSY; CDR2 reads SAAADI. This clonotype is termed medium-sized. With 10-nucleotide random UMIs, 5'RACE was used to make the cDNA. TCRdb redid the calling of the 5' RACE reads with MiXCR, one entry per CDR3 protein. The sample shows about 10,000 distinct CDR3 sequences, 20% to 25% of them seen only once. Sequences were obtained from CD8+ T cells from blood. This chain connects TRBV10-2 to TRBJ2-1; either TRBD1 or TRBD2 may fit D (6 bases each). The source of this sequence is a woman in her 40s with multiple sclerosis. CDR3 coding DNA: TGCGCCAGCAGGCCTAGGTGGAGGGGGTCCTACAATGAGCAGTTCTTC. This gives the protein CASRPRWRGSYNEQFF.